The next 27 T cell receptor beta chains were all read from a single sample in a study of T cell changes during pregnancy in multiple sclerosis (dated by TCRdb to the late 2010s). Library construction relied on the immunoSEQ multiplex PCR assay. In TCRdb, the immuneACCESS table is reduced to in-frame sequences with V and J assigned. These tables do not hold every clone; where another copy was compared, an unresolved V gene accounts for under half, and the others remain unexplained. A total of under 100,000 clones appear in this sample, approximately 94% of them only once. The top ten constitute about 2.3% of the sample. The sequenced sample was peripheral blood, obtained in the third trimester of pregnancy. Receptors originate from a female donor with multiple sclerosis, enrolled in a pregnancy study.

V usage is TRBV4-1 and J usage is TRBJ2-5, with TRBD1 matching over 7 bases. Per the germline V gene, CDR1 is MGHRA and CDR2 is YSYEKL. V lost 2 bases, J lost 5 bases, and 11 bases stayed unmatched. The CDR3 extends over 16 amino acids. The CDR3 is CASSQPGQVSGETQYF. CDR3 DNA: TGCGCCAGCAGCCAACCCGGACAGGTATCGGGGGAGACCCAGTACTTC.

The J gene is TRBJ2-3, the V gene TRBV9, with D tentatively TRBD1 (6 bases). The CDR3 covers 15 residues. The germline V gene encodes CDR1 SGDLS and CDR2 YYNGEE. V dropped 3 bases and J dropped 2 bases, with 13 bases sitting between them. The DNA for the CDR3 is TGTGCCAGCAGCGGCAGGACAGCTTCCACAGATACGCAGTATTTT. Translation gives CASSGRTASTDTQYF.

The rearrangement uses TRBV18 and TRBJ2-1; 11 bases align to TRBD2. The ends lost 5 bases at V and 5 bases at J; junction bases unmatched: 14. Germline V gives CDR1 KGHSH, CDR2 LQKENI. This CDR3 comprises 18 residues. In DNA form, the CDR3 reads TGTGCCAGCTCATCATTAGCGGGGGGGTCGCGGTTTGACAATGAGCAGTTCTTC. It yields the protein CASSSLAGGSRFDNEQFF.

The CDR3: CASSSREGYTF. The CDR3 region has the DNA TGTGCCAGCAGCTCGAGGGAGGGGTACACCTTC. The V call is TRBV5-4, the J call TRBJ1-2, with D tentatively TRBD1 (5 bases). V shed 3 bases and J shed 11 bases, with 11 bases lying between them. The CDR3 sequence is 11 residues long. CDR1 and CDR2 (germline): SGHNT, YYREEE (reference sequence).

The CDR3 spells CASSPGTRGTGELFF. The CDR3 DNA reads TGTGCCAGCAGCCCGGGGACGCGGGGCACCGGGGAGCTGTTTTTT. This rearrangement joins TRBV9 to TRBJ2-2, with D maybe TRBD2 (6 bases). The germline V gene encodes CDR1 SGDLS and CDR2 YYNGEE. V lost 4 bases, J lost 4 bases, and 14 bases lay in between. The length of the CDR3 is 15 residues.

The chain links TRBV6-5 to TRBJ1-3, with 7 bases fitting TRBD1. The CDR3 covers 13 residues. V shed 6 bases and J 8 bases; nucleotides not matched to a gene: 7. CDR1 is MNHEY, CDR2 SVGAGI, per germline. The CDR3 reads CASSLGGDDTIYF. CDR3 nucleotides: TGTGCCAGCAGCCTAGGGGGCGACGACACCATATATTTT.

This clone was recorded once. The chain links TRBV2 to TRBJ2-1; D is perhaps TRBD1 (6 bases). The CDR3 is 11 amino acids. CDR1 is SNHLY, CDR2 FYNNEI, per germline. Trimming left V 4 bases short and J 11 bases short, with 9 bases between. CDR3 region: CASSATGQQFF. The CDR3, as DNA: TGTGCCAGCAGTGCAACAGGGCAGCAGTTCTTC.

This clone has only one observation. This rearrangement joins TRBV2 to TRBJ1-5, with 8 nucleotides matching TRBD1. This CDR3 spans 15 amino acids. The ends lost 6 bases at V and 4 bases at J; junction bases unmatched: 8. Looked up from germline, CDR1 is SNHLY and CDR2 is FYNNEI. The chain's CDR3 is CASSKDRVGNQPQHF. The DNA for the CDR3 is TGTGCCAGCAGCAAGGACAGGGTAGGAAATCAGCCCCAGCATTTT.

This chain links TRBV7-3 with TRBJ2-1; D possibly corresponds to TRBD1 (6 bases). The CDR3 loop spans 18 amino acids. The germline gives CDR1 SGHTA, CDR2 FQGTGA. With 3 bases removed from V and 0 bases from J, the gap between germline ends came to 18 bases. CDR3 protein: CASSFPVGAASSYNEQFF. CDR3 DNA sequence: TGTGCCAGCAGCTTTCCCGTGGGGGCGGCGAGCTCCTACAATGAGCAGTTCTTC.

The chain uses TRBV5-6 and TRBJ1-2; D may be TRBD1 (5 bases). Germline loops: CDR1 SGHDT, CDR2 YYEEEE. The CDR3 loop spans 15 amino acids. V was cut by 0 bases and J by 6 bases, with 15 bases left in between. The CDR3 DNA reads as TGTGCCAGCAGCTTGGATCGGGGGAGGGGCGATGGCTACACCTTC. Translated: CASSLDRGRGDGYTF. Combining the CDR3 with reference TRBV5-6 and TRBJ1-2 gives the whole variable domain DAGVTQSPTHLIKTRGQQVTLRCSPKSGHDTVSWYQQALGQGPQFIFQYYEEEERQRGNFPDRFSGHQFPNYSSELNVNALLLGDSALYLCASSLDRGRGDGYTFGSGTRLTVV.

J is TRBJ1-2 and V is TRBV6-1; 8 nucleotides agree with TRBD1. The V gene's germline CDR1 is MNHNS and CDR2 SASEGT. The CDR3 length is 12 residues. J was trimmed by 7 bases and V by 6 bases; bases with no gene match: 4. Here the CDR3 DNA reads TGTGCCAGCAGGACAGGGGAGAGTGGCTACACCTTC. Amino acid sequence: CASRTGESGYTF.

This clone was counted a single time. V is TRBV6-1 and J is TRBJ1-1; 10 positions match TRBD1. The CDR3 sequence is 15 residues long. The trim removed 6 bases at V and 4 bases at J, leaving 8 bases unmatched. Germline CDR1 reads MNHNS; CDR2 reads SASEGT. The DNA of the CDR3 is TGTGCCAGCAGGAATAGGGACAGGGGCATCACTGAAGCTTTCTTT. It yields the protein CASRNRDRGITEAFF.

The chain employs TRBV4-2 and TRBJ2-7; 7 bases align to TRBD1. Losses at the gene ends were 1 base for V and 2 bases for J; bases not matched to a gene: 5. This CDR3 is 15 amino acids long. The germline CDR1 and CDR2 sequences are LGHNA and YNFKEQ. The CDR3 coding sequence is TGTGCCAGCAGCCAAGCGGGGACAGAGACCTACGAGCAGTACTTC. Amino acids: CASSQAGTETYEQYF.

V is TRBV5-6 and J is TRBJ1-1, with 10 bases aligning to TRBD1. The CDR3 contains 17 residues. Losses at the gene ends were 3 bases for V and 8 bases for J; bases not matched to a gene: 16. Germline loops: CDR1 SGHDT, CDR2 YYEEEE. CDR3 bases: TGTGCCAGCAGCTCCCCTTGGGGGGGACAGGGGCGGACGGAAGCTTTCTTT. This translates into CASSSPWGGQGRTEAFF.

The chain carries TRBV6-5 and TRBJ1-2; D remains ambiguous. The length of the CDR3 is 14 residues. The V gene lost 0 bases and the J gene lost 6 bases, with 11 bases spanning the gap. Germline V lookup: CDR1 MNHEY, CDR2 SVGAGI. CDR3 loop: CASSYSESLHGYTF. As DNA, the CDR3 is TGTGCCAGCAGTTACTCGGAGTCCTTACATGGCTACACCTTC.

This clone was counted a single time. This chain joins TRBV14 and TRBJ1-2; 8 positions match TRBD1. CDR3 length: 15 residues. V was clipped by 3 bases and J by 2 bases; unmatched bases: 5. CDR1 is SGHDN and CDR2 is FVKESK in the germline V gene. The CDR3 nucleotides are TGTGCCAGCAGCCAGGCGACAGGGGTAAACTATGGCTACACCTTC. As protein: CASSQATGVNYGYTF.

The chain combines TRBV5-1 with TRBJ1-1; D might be TRBD1 (6 bases). Trimming took off 0 bases at V and 4 bases at J, with 7 bases between the two ends. The CDR3 is made up of 13 amino acids. Germline V gives CDR1 SGHRS, CDR2 YFSETQ. This CDR3 is CASSLDRATEAFF. In nucleotides, the CDR3 is TGCGCCAGCAGCTTGGACAGGGCCACTGAAGCTTTCTTT.

As to this clone: The same CDR3 can be traced to other DNA sequences in this sample. The gene calls are TRBV18 and TRBJ2-1; D not certain. Germline lookup yields CDR1 KGHSH and CDR2 LQKENI. V gave up 1 base and J gave up 0 bases, with 10 bases separating them. This CDR3 contains 16 residues. CDR3: CASSPLAASSYNEQFF. The CDR3 nucleotides read TGTGCCAGCTCACCACTAGCTGCAAGCTCCTACAATGAGCAGTTCTTC.

The rearrangement joins TRBV18 to TRBJ1-4; possibly TRBD1 for D (5 bases). Germline V CDR1 and CDR2: KGHSH, LQKENI. The V end was cut by 3 bases, the J end by 4 bases, with 9 bases between. The CDR3 loop spans 14 amino acids. CDR3: CASSPTVFNEKLFF. The CDR3 DNA follows: TGTGCCAGCTCACCGACAGTTTTTAATGAAAAACTGTTTTTT.

In its sample, this clone was seen once. V usage is TRBV27 and J usage is TRBJ1-2; TRBD1 matches 10 bases. The CDR3 spans 18 residues. V lost 2 bases, J lost 3 bases, and 12 bases stayed unmatched. Germline CDR1 and CDR2: MNHEY and SMNVEV (reference sequence). The CDR3, as DNA: TGTGCCAGCAGTTTACGGGCCCCGGGGACAGGGGCGTACTATGGCTACACCTTC. Amino acid sequence: CASSLRAPGTGAYYGYTF.

The rearrangement links TRBV30 to TRBJ2-3; possibly TRBD1 for D (5 bases). There are 12 residues in the CDR3. CDR1 and CDR2 from the germline V gene are GTSNPN and SVGIG (reference sequence). Trimming cost V 1 base and J 6 bases, with 8 bases left between them. The CDR3 DNA reads TGTGCCTGGAGTGCTGGGGCGGATACGCAGTATTTT. Translated: CAWSAGADTQYF.

J is TRBJ1-1 and V is TRBV6-5; no reliable D call. Germline loops: CDR1 MNHEY, CDR2 SVGAGI. Trimming stripped 7 bases from V and 4 bases from J, with 10 bases between. The CDR3 contains 12 residues. CDR3 in DNA: TGTGCCAGCATAGGAGTACTCACTGAAGCTTTCTTT. Translated: CASIGVLTEAFF.

The chain carries TRBV30 and TRBJ1-1, with D unresolved. Germline assignment: CDR1 GTSNPN and CDR2 SVGIG (reference sequence). V shed 2 bases and J shed 2 bases, with 15 bases lying between them. CDR3 length: 15 amino acids. CDR3 protein: CAWSRLVSGNTEAFF. In nucleotides, the CDR3 is TGTGCCTGGAGTCGTTTGGTATCTGGCAACACTGAAGCTTTCTTT. Full variable domain (missing parts from reference TRBV30 and TRBJ1-1): SQTIHQWPATLVQPVGSPLSLECTVEGTSNPNLYWYRQAAGRGLQLLFYSVGIGQISSEVPQNLSASRPQDRQFILSSKKLLLSDSGFYLCAWSRLVSGNTEAFFGQGTRLTVV.

This chain connects TRBV7-2 to TRBJ2-1; 10 bases line up with TRBD2. CDR1 and CDR2 from the germline V gene are SGHTA and FQGNSA. V lost 5 bases, J lost 9 bases, and 10 bases stayed unmatched. CDR3 length: 15 residues. The CDR3 region has the DNA TGTGCCAGCAGCAGCAGCACTAGCGGGGAAGTTGAGCAGTTCTTC. This codes for CASSSSTSGEVEQFF. The variable domain in full, with the rest retrieved from reference TRBV7-2 and TRBJ2-1, is GAGVSQSPSNKVTEKGKDVELRCDPISGHTALYWYRQSLGQGLEFLIYFQGNSAPDKSGLPSDRFSAERTGGSVSTLTIQRTQQEDSAVYLCASSSSTSGEVEQFFGPGTRLTVL.

V is TRBV5-1 and J is TRBJ2-7; weak D call: TRBD1 (6 bases). Germline CDR1 SGHRS, CDR2 YFSETQ. V lost 4 bases, J lost 5 bases, and 16 bases lay in between. The CDR3 sequence is 14 residues long. CDR3 residues: CASSLSRGTHEQYF. Written as DNA, the CDR3 is TGCGCCAGCAGCCTCAGCAGGGGAACGCACGAGCAGTACTTC.

V and J are TRBV7-8 and TRBJ2-7; TRBD2 matches at 10 bases. The CDR3 is made up of 13 amino acids. J gave up 5 bases and V 2 bases, and 0 bases lay outside the gene matches. Germline lookup yields CDR1 SGHVS and CDR2 FQNEAQ. DNA of the CDR3: TGTGCCAGCAGCTTAAGCGGGGGGGACGAGCAGTACTTC. Translated, it gives CASSLSGGDEQYF.

This chain joins TRBV25-1 and TRBJ2-1, with D perhaps matching TRBD1 (6 bases). The CDR3 runs 17 residues. V shed 2 bases and J shed 7 bases, with 21 bases lying between them. Germline lookup yields CDR1 MGHDK and CDR2 SYGVNS. The chain's CDR3 is CASSERTSEGGLNEQFF. CDR3 DNA sequence: TGTGCCAGCAGTGAAAGGACCTCAGAAGGGGGTTTGAATGAGCAGTTCTTC.